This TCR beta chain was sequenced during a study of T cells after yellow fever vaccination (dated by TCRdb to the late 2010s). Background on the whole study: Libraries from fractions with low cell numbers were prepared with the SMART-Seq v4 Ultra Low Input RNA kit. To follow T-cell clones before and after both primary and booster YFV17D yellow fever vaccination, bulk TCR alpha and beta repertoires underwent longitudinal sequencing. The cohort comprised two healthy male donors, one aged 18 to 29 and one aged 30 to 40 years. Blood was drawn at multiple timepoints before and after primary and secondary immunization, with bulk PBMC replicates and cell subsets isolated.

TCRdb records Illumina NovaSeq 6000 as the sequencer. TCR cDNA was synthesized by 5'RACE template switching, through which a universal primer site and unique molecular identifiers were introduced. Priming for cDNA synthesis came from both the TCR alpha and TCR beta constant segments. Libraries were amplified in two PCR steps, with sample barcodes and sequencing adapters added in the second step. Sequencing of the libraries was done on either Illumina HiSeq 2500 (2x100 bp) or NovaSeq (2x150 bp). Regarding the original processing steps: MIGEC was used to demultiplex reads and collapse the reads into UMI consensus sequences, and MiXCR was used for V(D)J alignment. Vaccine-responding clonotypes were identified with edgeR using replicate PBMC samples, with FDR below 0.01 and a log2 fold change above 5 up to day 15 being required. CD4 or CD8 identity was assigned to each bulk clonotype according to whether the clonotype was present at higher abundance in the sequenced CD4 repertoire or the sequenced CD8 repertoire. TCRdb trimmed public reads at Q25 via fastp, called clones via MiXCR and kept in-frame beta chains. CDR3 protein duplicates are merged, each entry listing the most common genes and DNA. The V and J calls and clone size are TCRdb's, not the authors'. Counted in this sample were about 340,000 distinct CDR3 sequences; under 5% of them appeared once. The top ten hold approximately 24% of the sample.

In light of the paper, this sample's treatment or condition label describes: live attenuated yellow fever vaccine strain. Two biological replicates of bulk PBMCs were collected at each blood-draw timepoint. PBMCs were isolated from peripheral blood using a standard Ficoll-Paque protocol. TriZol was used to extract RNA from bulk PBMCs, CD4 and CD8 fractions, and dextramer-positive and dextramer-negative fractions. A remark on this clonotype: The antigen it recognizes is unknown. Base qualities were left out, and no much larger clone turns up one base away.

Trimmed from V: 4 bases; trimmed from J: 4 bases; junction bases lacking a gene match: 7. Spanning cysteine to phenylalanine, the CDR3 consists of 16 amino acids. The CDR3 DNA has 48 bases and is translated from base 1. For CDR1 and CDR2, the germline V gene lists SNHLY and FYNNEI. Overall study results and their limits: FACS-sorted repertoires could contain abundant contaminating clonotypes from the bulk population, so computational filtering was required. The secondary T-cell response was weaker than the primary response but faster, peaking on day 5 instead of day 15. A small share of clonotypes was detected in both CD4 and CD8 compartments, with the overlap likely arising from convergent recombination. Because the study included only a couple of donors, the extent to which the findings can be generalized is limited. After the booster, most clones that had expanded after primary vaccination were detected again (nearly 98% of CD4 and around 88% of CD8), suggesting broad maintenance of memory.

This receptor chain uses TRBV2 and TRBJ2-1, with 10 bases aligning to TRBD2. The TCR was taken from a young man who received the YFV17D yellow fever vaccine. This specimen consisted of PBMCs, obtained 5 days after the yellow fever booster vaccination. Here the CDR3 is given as CASSGVRTSGYNEQFF. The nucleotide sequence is TGTGCCAGCAGTGGGGTGAGGACTAGCGGTTACAATGAGCAGTTCTTC.